Below, 8 T cell receptor beta chains from the same sample are listed, as sequenced in a study of cytomegalovirus exposure and HLA in healthy donors. 60 Vbeta and 13 Jbeta primers were used in PCR. Sequenced by immunoSEQ multiplex PCR; TCRdb stores in-frame clones only, minus some. The table includes about 140,000 clones, more than 70% detected once. The sample consisted of PBMCs. The source is a male donor in good health and CMV-seronegative.

The chain combines TRBV5-1 with TRBJ2-3; tentative D call: TRBD2 (7 bases). This CDR3 region has 17 residues. CDR1 and CDR2 (germline): SGHRS, YFSETQ. V lost 2 bases and J lost 1, with 17 bases in between. CDR3 loop: CASSLLSWGGGTDTQYF. Written as DNA, the CDR3 is TGCGCCAGCAGCTTACTTAGCTGGGGGGGCGGCACAGATACGCAGTATTTT. Filled out from reference TRBV5-1 and TRBJ2-3, the complete variable domain reads KAGVTQTPRYLIKTRGQQVTLSCSPISGHRSVSWYQQTPGQGLQFLFEYFSETQRNKGNFPGRFSGRQFSNSRSEMNVSTLELGDSALYLCASSLLSWGGGTDTQYFGPGTRLTVL.

V usage is TRBV7-8 and J usage is TRBJ2-7; 10 nucleotides agree with TRBD2. The CDR3 spans 15 residues. J gave up 0 bases and V 1 base, and 0 bases lay outside the gene matches. Germline loops: CDR1 SGHVS, CDR2 FQNEAQ. In DNA form, the CDR3 reads TGTGCCAGCAGCTTAGTAGCGGGGGGCTCCTACGAGCAGTACTTC. It is translated as CASSLVAGGSYEQYF.

The chain links TRBV11-2 to TRBJ2-7; 11 bases agree with TRBD1. The germline V gene encodes CDR1 SGHAT and CDR2 FQNNGV. The CDR3 sequence is 14 residues long. J gave up 5 bases and V 4 bases, and 4 bases lay outside the gene matches. CDR3 nucleotides: TGTGCCAGCAGCTCCCGGGACAGGGGGAACGAGCAGTACTTC. Residues: CASSSRDRGNEQYF.

The chain is built from TRBV5-1 and TRBJ2-7; 7 bases align to TRBD1. V shed 4 bases, J shed 4 bases, and the junction held 11 bases outside the gene matches. CDR1 and CDR2 (germline): SGHRS, YFSETQ. The CDR3 has 15 amino acids. The CDR3 nucleotides are TGCGCCAGCAGCCCCCCCGGGACAGCCACGTACGAGCAGTACTTC. Its translation: CASSPPGTATYEQYF. The variable domain in full, with the rest retrieved from reference TRBV5-1 and TRBJ2-7, is KAGVTQTPRYLIKTRGQQVTLSCSPISGHRSVSWYQQTPGQGLQFLFEYFSETQRNKGNFPGRFSGRQFSNSRSEMNVSTLELGDSALYLCASSPPGTATYEQYFGPGTRLTVT.

This chain links TRBV6-5 with TRBJ1-1; D perhaps matches TRBD1 (5 bases). This CDR3 has 14 residues. Germline CDR1 reads MNHEY; CDR2 reads SVGAGI. V gave up 8 bases and J gave up 0 bases, with 13 bases separating them. CDR3 sequence: CASFMGQMNTEAFF. DNA of the CDR3: TGTGCCAGCTTTATGGGGCAAATGAACACTGAAGCTTTCTTT.

V gene TRBV27 combines with J gene TRBJ2-1, with 8 bases aligning to TRBD1. This CDR3 is built from 15 residues. Looked up from germline, CDR1 is MNHEY and CDR2 is SMNVEV (reference sequence). Trimming removed 5 bases from V and 2 bases from J; junction bases left unmatched: 5. The CDR3 region is CASSLGTGPYNEQFF. In DNA, the CDR3 is TGTGCCAGCAGTCTAGGGACAGGTCCCTACAATGAGCAGTTCTTC.

In its sample, this clone was seen a few times. J is TRBJ1-1 and V is TRBV23-1; D might be TRBD1 (5 bases). TRBV23-1 is an ORF, and what it does is uncertain. Trimming cost V 3 bases and J 3 bases, with 11 bases left between them. The CDR3 contains 14 residues. The CDR3 DNA is TGCGCCAGCAGTCATTACGACAGTTACACTGAAGCTTTCTTT. Its translation: CASSHYDSYTEAFF.

This chain uses TRBV5-1 with TRBJ2-5; 10 nucleotides match TRBD1. Germline V gene lookup returns CDR1 SGHRS and CDR2 YFSETQ. This CDR3 is built from 15 residues. J lost 4 bases, V lost 2 bases, and 5 bases had no gene match. CDR3 region: CASSFETGGAETQYF. In DNA, the CDR3 is TGCGCCAGCAGCTTCGAGACAGGGGGCGCAGAGACCCAGTACTTC.